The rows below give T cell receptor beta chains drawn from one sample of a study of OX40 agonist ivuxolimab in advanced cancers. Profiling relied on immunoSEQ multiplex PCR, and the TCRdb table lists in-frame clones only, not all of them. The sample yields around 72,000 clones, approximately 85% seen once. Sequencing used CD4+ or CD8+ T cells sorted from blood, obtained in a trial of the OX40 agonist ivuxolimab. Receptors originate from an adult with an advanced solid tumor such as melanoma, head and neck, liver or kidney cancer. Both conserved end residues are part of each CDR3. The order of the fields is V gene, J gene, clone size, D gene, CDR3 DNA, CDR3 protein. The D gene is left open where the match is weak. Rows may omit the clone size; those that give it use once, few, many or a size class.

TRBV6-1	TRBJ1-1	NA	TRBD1	TGTGCCAGCAGCACCCACAGGGGGACACCGATCGAAGCTTTCTTT	CASSTHRGTPIEAFF
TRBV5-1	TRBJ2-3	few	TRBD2	TGCGCCAGCAGCCGCTATGGCCTAGCGGGAGCAGATACGCAGTATTTT	CASSRYGLAGADTQYF
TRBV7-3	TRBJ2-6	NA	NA	TGTGCCAGCAGCCTCGCCGGGACGGACTCTGGGGCCAACGTCCTGACTTTC	CASSLAGTDSGANVLTF
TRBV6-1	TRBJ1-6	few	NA	TGTGCCAGCAGTGCGGGGCCCTATAATTCACCCCTCCACTTT	CASSAGPYNSPLHF
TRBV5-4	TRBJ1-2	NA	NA	TGTGCCAGCAGCTGGCCGGGGACCTATGGCTACACCTTC	CASSWPGTYGYTF
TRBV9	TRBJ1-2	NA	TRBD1	TGTGCCAGCACATCTCAGGGGGTGGGCTATGGCTACACCTTC	CASTSQGVGYGYTF
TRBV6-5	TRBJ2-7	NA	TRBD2	TGTGCCAGCAGGTTTAGCGGGAGGCGGGACGAGCAGTACTTC	CASRFSGRRDEQYF
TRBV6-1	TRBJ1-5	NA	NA	TGTGCCAGCAGTGAATCCCCAGGCCACAGCAATCAGCCCCAGCATTTT	CASSESPGHSNQPQHF
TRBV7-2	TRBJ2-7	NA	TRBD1	TGTGCCAGCAGCCCCGACAGGGGACGCTCCTACGAGCAGTACTTC	CASSPDRGRSYEQYF
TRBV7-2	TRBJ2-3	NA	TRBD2	TGTGCCAGCAGCTTAGTGGGGACTAGCGGTTCAGATACGCAGTATTTT	CASSLVGTSGSDTQYF
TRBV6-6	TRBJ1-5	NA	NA	TGTGCCAGCACCCCGGCGGAGGCAGGGACCCAGCATTTT	CASTPAEAGTQHF
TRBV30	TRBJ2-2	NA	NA	TGTGCGTCGCATTCGGGGGACACCGGGGAGCTGTTTTTT	CASHSGDTGELFF
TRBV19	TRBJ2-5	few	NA	TGTGCCAGTAGTTGGGTGGGGGAGACCCAGTACTTC	CASSWVGETQYF
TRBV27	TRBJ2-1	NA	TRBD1	TGTGCCAGCAGCCGGGGACAGGAACTCTCCTACAATGAGCAGTTCTTC	CASSRGQELSYNEQFF
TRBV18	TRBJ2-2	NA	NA	TGTGCCAGCTCACCACCTTCGCGCTCGGCCGGGGAGCTGTTTTTT	CASSPPSRSAGELFF
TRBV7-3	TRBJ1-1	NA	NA	TGTGCCAGCAGCTCCGGACAGCTGAACACTGAAGCTTTCTTT	CASSSGQLNTEAFF
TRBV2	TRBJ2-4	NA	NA	TGTGCCAGCAGTGGTGAGGCGTTAAGCATTCAGTACTTC	CASSGEALSIQYF
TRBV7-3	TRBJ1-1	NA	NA	TGTGCCAGCAGCTTAAATTCGAGGGGTGAAGCTTTCTTT	CASSLNSRGEAFF
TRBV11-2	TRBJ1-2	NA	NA	TGTGCCAGCAGCTTAGGCAGCTATGGCTACACCTTC	CASSLGSYGYTF
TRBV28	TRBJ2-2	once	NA	TGTGCCAGCAGTCAATTCCCGACAGTCCAGCACGGGGAGCTGTTTTTT	CASSQFPTVQHGELFF
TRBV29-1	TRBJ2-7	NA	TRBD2	TGCAGCGTTGAAGGGACTAGGGCCTACGAGCAGTACTTC	CSVEGTRAYEQYF
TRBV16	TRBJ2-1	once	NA	TGTGCCAGCAGCCAATCTGGTAGTACCAACAATGAGCAGTTCTTC	CASSQSGSTNNEQFF
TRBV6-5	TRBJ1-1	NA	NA	TGTGCCAGCAGTTACCGGGACGGGCGGACTGAAGCTTTCTTT	CASSYRDGRTEAFF
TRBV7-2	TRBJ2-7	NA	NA	TGTGCCAGCAGTCTCGTCGAGGGCATGTACGAGCAGTACTTC	CASSLVEGMYEQYF